This T cell receptor (beta chain) was profiled in a study of CD8+CD57+ T cells in acquired aplastic anemia. For sequencing, patients were chosen who had shown expansion of CD8+CD57+ cells by flow cytometry. Profiles of TCR beta VDJ and CDR3 were generated from a genomic DNA template. TCRdb re-called the reads through MiXCR, storing one row per CDR3 protein. The sample holds a few hundred thousand distinct CDR3 sequences; under 50% are singletons and the top ten take about 20%. The CDR3 contains 19 residues. V lost 7 bases and J lost 1, with 29 bases in between. Germline V lookup: CDR1 MDHEN, CDR2 SYDVKM.

This TCR was sampled from a human donor with aplastic anemia. The chain has TRBV28 and TRBJ2-7; tentative D call: TRBD2 (7 bases). Sequenced input: sorted CD4+, CD8+, or CD8+CD57+ T cells (not recorded which) from PBMCs. The CDR3 nucleotides are TGTGCCAGCACAAGTCTGACGCTCCAGGGGCCTAGCGGATCCTACGAGCAGTACTTC. This codes for CASTSLTLQGPSGSYEQYF.